This TCR beta chain originates from a study of blood T cell repertoires in COVID-19. This clone has a single count. TCRdb keeps only in-frame clones here, not all; method: immunoSEQ multiplex PCR. The sample gives about 310,000 clones, approximately 90% of which show up once; roughly a tenth is in the top ten. Germline V gene sequence: CDR1 LNHDA, CDR2 SQIVND (reference sequence). This CDR3 is 17 amino acids long. V lost 1 base to trimming and J lost 4 bases; unmatched junction nucleotides: 3. Those who participated ranged in age from roughly 18 to 90 years and resided in about two dozen US areas. Cohorts were based on clinical histories the participants reported.

The sequence came from a woman aged 40 to 49 who had recovered from COVID-19. The genes are TRBV19 and TRBJ2-3; TRBD2 agrees at 15 bases. Sequencing was performed on PBMCs or T cells enriched from blood (not recorded which). The CDR3 DNA follows: TGTGCCAGTAGTATAGGTCGGACTAGCGGGAGGGCAGATACGCAGTATTTT. Its protein product is CASSIGRTSGRADTQYF.